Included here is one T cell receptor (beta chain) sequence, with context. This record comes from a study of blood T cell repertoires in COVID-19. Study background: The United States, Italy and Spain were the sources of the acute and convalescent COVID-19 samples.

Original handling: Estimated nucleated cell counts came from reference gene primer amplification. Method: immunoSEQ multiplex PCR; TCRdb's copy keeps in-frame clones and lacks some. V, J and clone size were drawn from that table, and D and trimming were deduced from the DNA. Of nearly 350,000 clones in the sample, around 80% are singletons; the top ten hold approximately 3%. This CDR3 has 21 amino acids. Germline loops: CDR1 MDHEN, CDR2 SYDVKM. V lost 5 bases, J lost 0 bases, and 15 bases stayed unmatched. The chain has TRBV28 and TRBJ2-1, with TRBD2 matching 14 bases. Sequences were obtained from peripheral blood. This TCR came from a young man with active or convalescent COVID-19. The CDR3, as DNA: TGTGCCAGCAGTCAACCTCCGGGACTAGCGGGAGTCACGAGCTCCTACAATGAGCAGTTCTTC. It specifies CASSQPPGLAGVTSSYNEQFF.